The source of this T cell receptor (beta chain) is a study of T cell responses to AZD1222 COVID-19 vaccine. Study results and caveats: Without day 14 samples, only post-peak T cell repertoires were studied. Clonal diversity was possibly underestimated, and the donors were mostly white British, with more females.

Details on this clone: Its target is unknown.

V lost 3 bases, J lost 0 bases, and 14 bases lay in between. This CDR3 contains 16 residues. The germline V gene has CDR1 MNHEY and CDR2 SMNVEV (reference sequence). Profiled with immunoSEQ multiplex PCR; TCRdb holds only in-frame clones, not every one. Of roughly 120,000 clones listed, roughly 91% are singletons. The sequence was collected from an adult in good health. Sequencing used peripheral blood, obtained on day 0 of AZD1222 vaccination. The rearrangement joins TRBV27 to TRBJ2-5; either TRBD1 or TRBD2 may fit D (5 bases each). DNA of the CDR3: TGTGCCAGCAGTTTGAGGGGTCCCGTGTACCAAGAGACCCAGTACTTC. Protein sequence: CASSLRGPVYQETQYF.